This T cell receptor beta chain was recorded in a study of OX40 agonist ivuxolimab in advanced cancers. Sequenced by immunoSEQ multiplex PCR; TCRdb stores in-frame clones only, minus some. This repertoire shows around 140,000 clones, about 93% found once; its top ten account for roughly 1%. Per germline, CDR1 SGHKS and CDR2 YYEKEE (reference sequence). V lost 4 bases to trimming and J lost 3 bases, with 13 bases between them. This CDR3 comprises 14 residues. This sequence was found in an adult with an advanced solid tumor such as melanoma, head and neck, liver or kidney cancer. The chain combines TRBV5-5 with TRBJ1-1; a weak D match, TRBD1 (5 bases). The starting material was CD4+ or CD8+ T cells sorted from blood, obtained in a trial of the OX40 agonist ivuxolimab. CDR3 coding DNA: TGTGCCAGCAGCAGACAGTTTAAGGACACTGAAGCTTTCTTT. Protein product: CASSRQFKDTEAFF.